This TCR beta chain was captured by sequencing in a study of OX40 agonist ivuxolimab in advanced cancers. The study, taken as a whole, reports: The CD4+ and CD8+ T cells in the blood had expanded clonally by week 6 at 0.1 to 3.0 mg/kg.

Sequencing was performed with immunoSEQ multiplex PCR; in TCRdb, only in-frame clones are kept and a portion is missing. The data hold about 80,000 clones, with roughly 84% observed a single time. V shed 1 base, J shed 7 bases, and the junction held 7 bases outside the gene matches. The V gene's germline CDR1 is SEHNR and CDR2 FQNEAQ (reference sequence). This CDR3 is built from 15 residues. In regard to this clone: What it binds is unknown.

This specimen was CD4+ or CD8+ T cells sorted from blood, taken in a trial of the OX40 agonist ivuxolimab. This receptor was identified in an adult with an advanced solid tumor such as melanoma, head and neck, liver or kidney cancer. V is TRBV7-9 and J is TRBJ1-5; 7 bases agree with TRBD1. The CDR3 region is CASSLEGRGRQPQHF. CDR3 nucleotides: TGTGCCAGCAGCTTAGAAGGCAGGGGGAGGCAGCCCCAGCATTTT.